There are a few counts of the clone carrying this T cell receptor (beta chain). Each CDR3 protein gets one entry after TCRdb re-called the RT-PCR reads with MiXCR. The top ten clones hold 3.6% of a sample with fewer than 800,000 distinct CDR3 sequences, 12% to 15% of them seen once. The length of the CDR3 is 16 residues. Germline lookup yields CDR1 KGHSH and CDR2 LQKENI. Trimming stripped 3 bases from V and 4 bases from J, with 15 bases between. The sequenced sample was memory CD4+ T cells from blood. The source of this sequence is a female donor in good health, serving as a healthy control. V usage is TRBV18 and J usage is TRBJ2-2, with D tentatively TRBD1 or TRBD2 (5 bases each). CDR3 DNA sequence: TGTGCCAGCTCACCGGGACCCCCAGGAAGCACCGGGGAGCTGTTTTTT. Its translation is CASSPGPPGSTGELFF.